The 24 T cell receptor beta chains below come from one sample, sequenced in a study of TIL therapy for anti-PD-1-resistant metastatic lung cancer. Documented time point: pre-treatment sample, taken before nivolumab and TIL therapy. The libraries were made with immunoSEQ v3. Only in-frame clones appear in the TCRdb table, and some are missing; sequencing was by immunoSEQ multiplex PCR. The sample has approximately 60,000 clones, about 81% seen once; the top ten hold roughly 3%. The source was blood, collected at baseline. The origin of the receptors is a person aged 25 to 85 with non-small cell lung cancer.

J is TRBJ1-2 and V is TRBV6-1; maybe TRBD1 (5 bases). Germline CDR1 and CDR2: MNHNS and SASEGT. This CDR3 is 13 amino acids long. Trimming took 0 bases from V and 4 from J, leaving 6 bases between them. In DNA, the CDR3 is TGTGCCAGCAGTGAAGCAGGGACCTATGGCTACACCTTC. Translation gives CASSEAGTYGYTF.

The chain is built from TRBV18 and TRBJ2-1, with D tentatively TRBD2 (5 bases). CDR1 and CDR2 (germline): KGHSH, LQKENI. Deletions cut 8 bases from V and 5 bases from J, with 16 bases between. The CDR3 is 14 amino acids. CDR3: CASTEDLINNEQFF. The CDR3 coding sequence is TGTGCCAGCACAGAGGACTTGATCAACAATGAGCAGTTCTTC.

The V gene is TRBV3-1 (or the pseudogene TRBV3-2), the J gene TRBJ2-5; 10 bases fit TRBD2. The CDR3 consists of 13 residues. V gave up 8 bases and J gave up 3 bases; unmatched junction bases: 3. Germline V gene sequence: CDR1 LGHDT, CDR2 YNNKEL (reference sequence). CDR3 in amino acids: CASRTSGKETQYF. As DNA, the CDR3 is TGTGCCAGCCGGACTAGCGGAAAAGAGACCCAGTACTTC.

The V gene is TRBV27, the J gene TRBJ2-7; D may correspond to TRBD1 or TRBD2 (5 bases each). The CDR3 spans 13 residues. With 4 bases removed from V and 2 bases from J, the gap between germline ends came to 9 bases. CDR1 and CDR2 (germline): MNHEY, SMNVEV (reference sequence). The CDR3 coding sequence is TGTGCCAGCAGTTCGGGACGAGCCTACGAGCAGTACTTC. This encodes CASSSGRAYEQYF.

This sequence joins TRBV7-3 and TRBJ2-7; TRBD1 agrees at 9 bases. CDR1 and CDR2 from the germline V gene are SGHTA and FQGTGA. Losses at the gene ends were 0 bases for V and 5 bases for J; bases not matched to a gene: 8. The CDR3 runs 16 residues. CDR3 sequence reads: CASSLTGGQGPDEQYF. CDR3 nucleotides: TGTGCCAGCAGCTTAACGGGGGGACAGGGTCCAGACGAGCAGTACTTC.

The V and J genes are TRBV18 and TRBJ2-2; weak D call: TRBD1 (5 bases). This CDR3 region has 16 residues. Trimming took 1 base from V and 0 from J, leaving 9 bases between them. CDR1 KGHSH and CDR2 LQKENI come from the germline V gene. CDR3 in amino acids: CASSPRPGTNTGELFF. The CDR3 DNA reads TGTGCCAGCTCACCACGTCCAGGGACGAACACCGGGGAGCTGTTTTTT.

V usage is TRBV28 and J usage is TRBJ2-5, with D possibly matching TRBD2 (6 bases). This CDR3 has 16 amino acids. Germline V lookup: CDR1 MDHEN, CDR2 SYDVKM. V was pared by 4 bases and J by 3 bases, with 18 bases between. The CDR3 region has the DNA TGTGCCAGCAGTTCCCGGAGGGAGACTCCCGAAGAGACCCAGTACTTC. This translates into CASSSRRETPEETQYF.

The chain is built from TRBV28 and TRBJ2-1; 8 bases fit TRBD2. V was clipped by 6 bases and J by 5 bases; unmatched bases: 9. The V gene's germline CDR1 is MDHEN and CDR2 SYDVKM. The length of the CDR3 is 15 residues. The CDR3 DNA reads as TGTGCCAGCAGAACATTAGCGGGGCCTAACAATGAGCAGTTCTTC. Amino acids: CASRTLAGPNNEQFF.

The V call is TRBV19, the J call TRBJ2-7, with D perhaps matching TRBD1 (6 bases). This CDR3 is built from 15 residues. Germline V gene lookup returns CDR1 LNHDA and CDR2 SQIVND (reference sequence). V lost 5 bases to trimming and J lost 0 bases, with 14 bases between them. CDR3 coding DNA: TGTGCCAGTAGTGGGGACACCGTAAGCTCCTACGAGCAGTACTTC. Its translation: CASSGDTVSSYEQYF.

This rearrangement joins TRBV24-1 to TRBJ2-3; 9 positions match TRBD1. V dropped 4 bases and J dropped 2; count of bases not matched to a gene: 6. Germline assignment: CDR1 KGHDR and CDR2 SFDVKD. CDR3 length: 16 amino acids. This CDR3 reads CATSDPGQGPTDTQYF. DNA for the CDR3: TGTGCCACCAGTGACCCTGGACAGGGGCCCACAGATACGCAGTATTTT.

The V gene is TRBV2, the J gene TRBJ2-2, with TRBD2 matching over 10 bases. CDR1 SNHLY and CDR2 FYNNEI come from the germline V gene. The V and J ends lost 7 bases and 6 bases, in that order; junction bases with no gene match: 2. The CDR3 contains 13 residues. CDR3 residues: CASTSGSPGELFF. The CDR3 DNA is TGTGCCAGCACTAGCGGGAGTCCCGGGGAGCTGTTTTTT.

The chain employs TRBV9 and TRBJ2-1; D call uncertain. Trimming left V 5 bases short and J 0 bases short, with 18 bases between. Germline V gene data show CDR1 as SGDLS and CDR2 as YYNGEE. This CDR3 contains 17 residues. DNA of the CDR3: TGTGCCAGCAGTGATTTAGGGCGGCTAAGCTCCTACAATGAGCAGTTCTTC. Translated, it gives CASSDLGRLSSYNEQFF.

This sequence joins TRBV19 and TRBJ2-1; 7 positions agree with TRBD1. V lost 3 bases and J lost 0; bases outside the gene matches: 2. The CDR3 has 15 residues. CDR1 LNHDA and CDR2 SQIVND come from the germline V gene (reference sequence). Here the CDR3 DNA reads TGTGCCAGTAGTATGGGACAGAGCTCCTACAATGAGCAGTTCTTC. Translated, it gives CASSMGQSSYNEQFF.

The rearrangement links TRBV28 to TRBJ2-7, with a possible D match to TRBD1 (6 bases). V was trimmed by 4 bases and J by 1 base, leaving 11 bases between them. CDR3 length equals 14 residues. Germline values: CDR1 MDHEN, CDR2 SYDVKM. CDR3 sequence (DNA): TGTGCCAGCAGTTCCGGGACACCTTCCTACGAGCAGTACTTC. Its translation is CASSSGTPSYEQYF.

This clone showed up just a few times. This chain connects TRBV4-1 to TRBJ1-3; D is uncertain. V lost 1 base and J lost 2, with 0 bases in between. The germline CDR1 and CDR2 sequences are MGHRA and YSYEKL. The CDR3 runs 12 residues. CDR3 region: CASSQAGNTIYF. CDR3 nucleotide sequence: TGCGCCAGCAGCCAAGCTGGAAACACCATATATTTT.

The chain joins TRBV5-4 to TRBJ2-5; the D is unclear. This CDR3 is built from 15 residues. Germline values: CDR1 SGHNT, CDR2 YYREEE (reference sequence). V was cut by 0 bases and J by 5 bases, with 14 bases left in between. The CDR3 coding sequence is TGTGCCAGCAGCTTGGCCGAAGGAATGGGGGAGACCCAGTACTTC. This translates into CASSLAEGMGETQYF.

V gene TRBV28 combines with J gene TRBJ2-5, with D possibly TRBD1 on 5 matching bases. The V gene lost 5 bases and the J gene lost 1 base, with 11 bases spanning the gap. This CDR3 contains 14 residues. The germline CDR1 and CDR2 sequences are MDHEN and SYDVKM. CDR3 sequence: CASSRGQSQETQYF. The CDR3 bases are TGTGCCAGCAGTAGAGGACAATCCCAAGAGACCCAGTACTTC. The full variable domain, rest sourced from reference TRBV28 and TRBJ2-5, is DVKVTQSSRYLVKRTGEKVFLECVQDMDHENMFWYRQDPGLGLRLIYFSYDVKMKEKGDIPEGYSVSREKKERFSLILESASTNQTSMYLCASSRGQSQETQYFGPGTRLLVL.

V usage is TRBV9 and J usage is TRBJ2-7; D is uncertain. The germline V and J ends were trimmed by 0 bases and 3 bases, with 13 bases remaining between them. CDR3 length: 15 residues. Germline CDR1 reads SGDLS; CDR2 reads YYNGEE. The CDR3 protein is CASSVEADPLYEQYF. For the CDR3, the DNA is TGTGCCAGCAGCGTAGAGGCGGACCCACTCTACGAGCAGTACTTC.

The chain recombines TRBV7-8 with TRBJ2-1; D remains ambiguous. The germline V and J ends were trimmed by 3 bases and 5 bases, with 2 bases remaining between them. Per germline, CDR1 SGHVS and CDR2 FQNEAQ. The CDR3 consists of 11 residues. CDR3 region: CASSLDNEQFF. The CDR3 DNA reads TGTGCCAGCAGCTTGGACAATGAGCAGTTCTTC.

This clone showed up just a few times. This chain joins TRBV7-9 and TRBJ1-2; D not certain. CDR3 length equals 14 residues. Germline CDR1 SEHNR, CDR2 FQNEAQ (reference sequence). V dropped 0 bases and J dropped 4 bases, with 9 bases sitting between them. The CDR3 here is CASSLALSSYGYTF. CDR3 nucleotide sequence: TGTGCCAGCAGCTTAGCGCTCTCCAGCTATGGCTACACCTTC.

The chain joins TRBV7-6 to TRBJ2-7; D unclear. The CDR3 spans 15 residues. From germline, CDR1 is SGHVS and CDR2 FNYEAQ. V was cut by 5 bases and J by 1 base, with 15 bases left in between. In DNA form, the CDR3 reads TGTGCCAGCAGCCTTTCAGCCAGCCGATCCTACGAGCAGTACTTC. This sequence encodes CASSLSASRSYEQYF.

The V gene is TRBV9, the J gene TRBJ2-7; D possibly matches TRBD1 or TRBD2 (5 bases each). The CDR3 is 14 residues long. Germline CDR1 and CDR2: SGDLS and YYNGEE. V was clipped by 0 bases and J by 4 bases, with 11 bases between them. CDR3 in amino acids: CASSVVSREYEQYF. The CDR3 bases are TGTGCCAGCAGCGTAGTGAGCAGGGAGTACGAGCAGTACTTC.

The V and J genes are TRBV5-5 and TRBJ2-7, with TRBD1 matching 8 bases. Per germline, CDR1 SGHKS and CDR2 YYEKEE (reference sequence). There are 15 residues in the CDR3. Trimming at V came to 1 base and at J to 8 bases, leaving 11 bases not matched to a gene. This CDR3 reads CASSLSQGAQHQQYF. DNA for the CDR3: TGTGCCAGCAGCTTGAGCCAGGGGGCGCAACATCAGCAGTACTTC. Full variable domain (remainder filled in from reference TRBV5-5 and TRBJ2-7): DAGVTQSPTHLIKTRGQQVTLRCSPISGHKSVSWYQQVLGQGPQFIFQYYEKEERGRGNFPDRFSARQFPNYSSELNVNALLLGDSALYLCASSLSQGAQHQQYFGPGTRLTVT.

The chain has TRBV7-2 and TRBJ1-2; possible D gene TRBD1, 5 bases. Germline V gives CDR1 SGHTA, CDR2 FQGNSA. V dropped 5 bases and J dropped 7 bases, with 17 bases sitting between them. This CDR3 spans 14 amino acids. In DNA, the CDR3 is TGTGCCAGCAGCGCAAGCCGGGGGGGAGGTGGCTACACCTTC. It is translated as CASSASRGGGGYTF. Full variable domain (outside the CDR3, taken from reference TRBV7-2 and TRBJ1-2): GAGVSQSPSNKVTEKGKDVELRCDPISGHTALYWYRQSLGQGLEFLIYFQGNSAPDKSGLPSDRFSAERTGGSVSTLTIQRTQQEDSAVYLCASSASRGGGGYTFGSGTRLTVV.